This entry features one T cell receptor beta chain sequence. Its target is unknown. This entry comes from a study of cytomegalovirus exposure and HLA in healthy donors. Across the whole study: Most genotyped donors, approximately 77% of roughly 400, had Caucasian-associated genetic ancestry. Broader study findings: Accurate prediction of most subjects' HLA-A and HLA-B alleles from TCR beta sequences was reported. The authors later found most CMV-associated TCR beta chains appeared HLA-restricted.

Researchers ran the PCR with 60 Vbeta and 13 Jbeta primers. This table comes from immunoSEQ multiplex PCR, and its TCRdb copy is limited to in-frame clones, with some not included. This sample has more than 150,000 clones, with around 86% found just once. Germline assignment: CDR1 SNHLY and CDR2 FYNNEI. V lost 5 bases, J lost 7 bases, and 17 bases lay in between. The CDR3 contains 14 residues. Nominally healthy donors were sampled, though unrecorded immune exposures were likely. V usage is TRBV2 and J usage is TRBJ1-2; D may be TRBD1 (6 bases). Source material: PBMCs. The sequence was obtained from a man aged 35 to 55 in good health and CMV-seropositive. For the CDR3, the DNA is TGTGCCAGCAGTTACTTGACAGGTTCGGGTGGCTACACCTTC. Translated: CASSYLTGSGGYTF. The variable domain in full, completed from reference TRBV2 and TRBJ1-2, reads EPEVTQTPSHQVTQMGQEVILRCVPISNHLYFYWYRQILGQKVEFLVSFYNNEISEKSEIFDDQFSVERPDGSNFTLKIRSTKLEDSAMYFCASSYLTGSGGYTFGSGTRLTVV.